The subject of this entry is one TCR beta chain. What it binds is unknown. One entry per CDR3 protein results from TCRdb running MiXCR on the 5' RACE reads. In the table there are 230,000 or so distinct CDR3 sequences, around 8% of which are singletons. This record belongs to a study of identical twins. Study conclusions and caveats: Analyses of zero insertions could, in part, be confounded by invariant MAIT and iNKT cells. Abundant beta clonotypes from cord blood had fewer insertions, unlike memory repertoires, which showed none.

This CDR3 spans 14 amino acids. The V end lost 0 bases, the J end lost 5 bases, and 12 bases lay between the germline ends. In germline, CDR1 is SGDLS, CDR2 YYNGEE. The data also belong to a second study, concerning yellow fever vaccine responses in identical twins. Per that study: Vaccine-induced T cell responses in twins were reportedly observed to appear partly convergent, partly personalized.

The sample was CD8+ T cells sorted from blood. The TCR comes from a woman in her late teens or twenties in good health. This rearrangement joins TRBV9 to TRBJ2-7; D might be TRBD1 (6 bases). In DNA, the CDR3 is TGTGCCAGCAGCGTAGGTCAGGGGAAAAACGAGCAGTACTTC. Its protein product is CASSVGQGKNEQYF.